The next 22 T cell receptor beta chains were all read from a single sample in a study of identical twins. MiXCR was run by TCRdb on the 5' RACE reads, yielding one entry per CDR3 protein. Of 350,000 or so distinct CDR3 sequences in the sample, approximately 10% are singletons; the top ten hold 7.5% to 9.5%. Material for sequencing was naive T cells sorted from blood. Receptor source: a woman aged 50 to 60 in good health.

The V call is TRBV9, the J call TRBJ1-1; D is uncertain. The V gene lost 0 bases and the J gene lost 1 base, with 7 bases spanning the gap. Germline CDR1 reads SGDLS; CDR2 reads YYNGEE. The CDR3 consists of 14 residues. The CDR3 loop is CASSVDNRNTEAFF. For the CDR3, the DNA is TGTGCCAGCAGCGTAGATAACAGGAACACTGAAGCTTTCTTT.

In its sample, this clonotype was seen a few times. The chain couples TRBV5-1 to TRBJ2-1; 8 bases are shared with TRBD2. The CDR3 loop spans 17 amino acids. V dropped 0 bases and J dropped 1; count of bases not matched to a gene: 6. Germline V gene lookup returns CDR1 SGHRS and CDR2 YFSETQ. In DNA, the CDR3 is TGCGCCAGCAGCTTGGAAATTAGCGGGATATCCTACAATGAGCAGTTCTTC. Protein: CASSLEISGISYNEQFF.

In this sample, this clonotype turned up many times. V is TRBV11-2 and J is TRBJ1-1; maybe TRBD1 (6 bases). V lost 2 bases, J lost 5 bases, and 21 bases lay in between. The length of the CDR3 is 17 residues. Germline loops: CDR1 SGHAT, CDR2 FQNNGV. As DNA, the CDR3 is TGTGCCAGCAGCTTATCACCGGACAGTCGGGCAAATACTGAAGCTTTCTTT. Translation gives CASSLSPDSRANTEAFF. The variable domain in full, completed from reference TRBV11-2 and TRBJ1-1, reads EAGVAQSPRYKIIEKRQSVAFWCNPISGHATLYWYQQILGQGPKLLIQFQNNGVVDDSQLPKDRFSAERLKGVDSTLKIQPAKLEDSAVYLCASSLSPDSRANTEAFFGQGTRLTVV.

The table lists this clonotype with a few counts. The V gene is TRBV27, the J gene TRBJ1-5; TRBD1 matches 8 bases. Trimming cost V 5 bases and J 7 bases; bases outside gene matches: 7. Germline V lookup: CDR1 MNHEY, CDR2 SMNVEV (reference sequence). The CDR3 runs to 14 residues. CDR3 sequence: CASSLQGDGQPQHF. In DNA form, the CDR3 reads TGTGCCAGCAGTCTACAGGGGGATGGACAGCCCCAGCATTTT.

The chain employs TRBV7-8 and TRBJ2-1; TRBD1 matches at 9 bases. CDR3 length equals 17 residues. Germline V gene sequence: CDR1 SGHVS, CDR2 FQNEAQ. The V segment lost 5 bases and the J segment 6 bases; nucleotides outside the gene matches: 14. The CDR3 region has the DNA TGTGCCAGCAGCCTTAGGGATAAGGGACAGGGTGGCAATGAGCAGTTCTTC. Its translation is CASSLRDKGQGGNEQFF.

This clonotype was observed many times. This chain joins TRBV5-1 and TRBJ2-1; perhaps TRBD2 as D (6 bases). Trimming stripped 0 bases from V and 5 bases from J, with 9 bases between. The CDR3 is 14 residues long. The germline gives CDR1 SGHRS, CDR2 YFSETQ. CDR3 DNA: TGCGCCAGCAGCTTGGTGGACTATAACAATGAGCAGTTCTTC. It yields the protein CASSLVDYNNEQFF.

This clonotype was recorded many times. The chain is built from TRBV7-8 and TRBJ1-4; 8 positions agree with TRBD1. The CDR3 totals 15 residues. The junction had 10 bases not matched to a gene; V was cut back by 7 bases and J by 6 bases. The germline V gene encodes CDR1 SGHVS and CDR2 FQNEAQ. CDR3 sequence (DNA): TGTGCCAGCATCCCAGGGGGCGCGGTCCATGAAAAACTGTTTTTT. Its translation: CASIPGGAVHEKLFF. The whole variable domain, remainder taken from reference TRBV7-8 and TRBJ1-4, is GAGVSQSPRYKVAKRGQDVALRCDPISGHVSLFWYQQALGQGPEFLTYFQNEAQLDKSGLPSDRFFAERPEGSVSTLKIQRTQQEDSAVYLCASIPGGAVHEKLFFGSGTQLSVL.

V gene TRBV3-1 combines with J gene TRBJ2-2; 7 bases map to TRBD2. Losses at the gene ends were 0 bases for V and 6 bases for J; bases not matched to a gene: 16. This CDR3 is 19 amino acids long. Germline CDR1 reads LGHDT; CDR2 reads YNNKEL (reference sequence). In DNA form, the CDR3 reads TGTGCCAGCAGCCAAGATCCAATGGTCCTAGCGGCTTTGCCCGGGGAGCTGTTTTTT. Translation gives CASSQDPMVLAALPGELFF. Full variable domain (outside the CDR3, taken from reference TRBV3-1 and TRBJ2-2): DTAVSQTPKYLVTQMGNDKSIKCEQNLGHDTMYWYKQDSKKFLKIMFSYNNKELIINETVPNRFSPKSPDKAHLNLHINSLELGDSAVYFCASSQDPMVLAALPGELFFGEGSRLTVL.

This clonotype was seen at least ten times. CDR3 residues: CSARVAGARNGEQFF. The CDR3, as DNA: TGCAGTGCTAGAGTAGCGGGAGCCCGTAATGGGGAGCAGTTCTTC. The chain is built from TRBV20-1 and TRBJ2-1; 9 nucleotides line up with TRBD2. In germline, CDR1 is DFQATT, CDR2 SNEGSKA (reference sequence). This CDR3 is 15 amino acids long. Trimming at V came to 1 base and at J to 10 bases, leaving 11 bases not matched to a gene.

V usage is TRBV30 and J usage is TRBJ1-1; D is unclear. CDR3 size: 15 residues. The V end was cut by 0 bases, the J end by 0 bases, with 11 bases between. The V gene's germline CDR1 is GTSNPN and CDR2 SVGIG (reference sequence). For the CDR3, the DNA is TGTGCCTGGAGTGTGTGGAGACCTATGAACACTGAAGCTTTCTTT. Translated, it gives CAWSVWRPMNTEAFF.

This sequence joins TRBV7-9 and TRBJ2-1; TRBD1 aligns across 12 bases. The CDR3 has 15 amino acids. Germline V CDR1 and CDR2: SEHNR, FQNEAQ (reference sequence). V trimming: 0 bases; J trimming: 9 bases; junction bases outside the gene matches: 3. CDR3 sequence: CASSLAGQGAGEQFF. The CDR3 DNA reads as TGTGCCAGCAGCTTAGCGGGACAGGGGGCAGGTGAGCAGTTCTTC.

This clonotype appeared a few times. The rearrangement links TRBV27 to TRBJ2-1; perhaps TRBD2 as D (6 bases). This CDR3 is built from 14 residues. Trimming removed 2 bases from V and 8 bases from J, with 13 bases in between. Germline V gene lookup returns CDR1 MNHEY and CDR2 SMNVEV (reference sequence). The CDR3 here is CASSLRESADEQFF. The CDR3 DNA reads TGTGCCAGCAGTTTACGGGAGTCGGCCGATGAGCAGTTCTTC.

This clonotype was recorded at least ten times. This chain joins TRBV13 and TRBJ2-1; perhaps TRBD2 as D (5 bases). The V end lost 5 bases, the J end lost 7 bases, and 12 bases lay between the germline ends. Germline-derived CDR1 and CDR2 are PRHDT and FYEKMQ (reference sequence). This CDR3 comprises 13 residues. CDR3 amino acids: CASSGQLANEQFF. The CDR3 DNA reads TGTGCCAGCAGCGGCCAGCTAGCAAATGAGCAGTTCTTC.

This clonotype was seen a handful of times. The V call is TRBV11-2, the J call TRBJ2-1; D remains unclear. V was pared by 1 base and J by 10 bases, with 5 bases between. Germline CDR1 and CDR2: SGHAT and FQNNGV. CDR3 length: 11 residues. The CDR3 region is CASSLAAEQFF. In DNA, the CDR3 is TGTGCCAGCAGCTTAGCCGCCGAGCAGTTCTTC. Based on the CDR3 plus reference TRBV11-2 and TRBJ2-1, the full variable domain is EAGVAQSPRYKIIEKRQSVAFWCNPISGHATLYWYQQILGQGPKLLIQFQNNGVVDDSQLPKDRFSAERLKGVDSTLKIQPAKLEDSAVYLCASSLAAEQFFGPGTRLTVL.

The sample holds many counts of this clonotype. The gene calls are TRBV12-3 or TRBV12-4 and TRBJ1-3; D not resolved. This CDR3 spans 13 amino acids. The V gene lost 7 bases and the J gene lost 2 bases, with 9 bases spanning the gap. CDR3 bases: TGTGCCAGCACACCGAGAGCTGGAAACACCATATATTTT. Translated, it gives CASTPRAGNTIYF.

This clonotype has a count of ten or more. The rearrangement joins TRBV12-3 or TRBV12-4 to TRBJ1-2; the match to TRBD1 covers 12 bases. The trim removed 5 bases at V and 6 bases at J, leaving 4 bases unmatched. The CDR3 consists of 14 residues. The CDR3 is CASSLGTGGDGYTF. The CDR3 nucleotides read TGTGCCAGCAGTCTCGGGACAGGGGGCGATGGCTACACCTTC.

The gene calls are TRBV11-2 and TRBJ1-2; D perhaps matches TRBD1 (5 bases). The ends were cut back, 4 bases at V and 8 bases at J, with 14 bases in the middle. The V gene's germline CDR1 is SGHAT and CDR2 FQNNGV. The CDR3 has 13 residues. CDR3 DNA: TGTGCCAGCAGCTCCCAGGGTCCGGAGGGCTACACCTTC. Amino acid sequence: CASSSQGPEGYTF.

The chain recombines TRBV2 with TRBJ2-4, with TRBD2 matching over 13 bases. CDR3 length: 16 residues. Germline V gene data show CDR1 as SNHLY and CDR2 as FYNNEI. The J segment lost 2 bases and the V segment lost 6 bases, leaving 4 bases of the junction unmatched. The CDR3 here is CASSETSGRTKNIQYF. The CDR3 nucleotides read TGTGCCAGCAGCGAGACTAGCGGGAGGACCAAAAACATTCAGTACTTC.

In its sample, this clonotype was seen a few times. This chain joins TRBV3-1 and TRBJ2-1; perhaps TRBD2 as D (5 bases). Germline CDR1 LGHDT, CDR2 YNNKEL (reference sequence). The CDR3 loop spans 15 amino acids. V was trimmed by 3 bases and J by 0 bases, leaving 9 bases between them. The CDR3 DNA follows: TGTGCCAGCAGCCATGACTATCGCTCCTACAATGAGCAGTTCTTC. Translated: CASSHDYRSYNEQFF.

The gene calls are TRBV4-1 and TRBJ2-6; TRBD1 matches at 9 bases. Trimming removed 4 bases from V and 0 bases from J; junction bases left unmatched: 7. Germline V CDR1 and CDR2: MGHRA, YSYEKL. The CDR3 is made up of 18 amino acids. The CDR3 sequence: CASSPRDRDYSGANVLTF. As DNA, the CDR3 is TGCGCCAGCAGCCCCCGGGACAGGGACTACTCTGGGGCCAACGTCCTGACTTTC.

This clonotype was recorded a few times. The chain employs TRBV25-1 and TRBJ1-4; D is uncertain. V was pared by 4 bases and J by 6 bases, with 9 bases between. The germline V gene encodes CDR1 MGHDK and CDR2 SYGVNS. The length of the CDR3 is 13 residues. CDR3: CASSGRVYEKLFF. The CDR3 DNA is TGTGCCAGCAGTGGTAGGGTCTATGAAAAACTGTTTTTT.

This clonotype was picked up many times. The CDR3 nucleotides read TGTGCCAGCAGCCCCCAGGGGAGGAACACTGAAGCTTTCTTT. Residues: CASSPQGRNTEAFF. This chain connects TRBV7-9 to TRBJ1-1; tentatively, D is TRBD1 (6 bases). CDR3 length: 14 residues. V was clipped by 5 bases and J by 1 base, with 11 bases between them. CDR1 is SEHNR, CDR2 FQNEAQ, per germline (reference sequence).